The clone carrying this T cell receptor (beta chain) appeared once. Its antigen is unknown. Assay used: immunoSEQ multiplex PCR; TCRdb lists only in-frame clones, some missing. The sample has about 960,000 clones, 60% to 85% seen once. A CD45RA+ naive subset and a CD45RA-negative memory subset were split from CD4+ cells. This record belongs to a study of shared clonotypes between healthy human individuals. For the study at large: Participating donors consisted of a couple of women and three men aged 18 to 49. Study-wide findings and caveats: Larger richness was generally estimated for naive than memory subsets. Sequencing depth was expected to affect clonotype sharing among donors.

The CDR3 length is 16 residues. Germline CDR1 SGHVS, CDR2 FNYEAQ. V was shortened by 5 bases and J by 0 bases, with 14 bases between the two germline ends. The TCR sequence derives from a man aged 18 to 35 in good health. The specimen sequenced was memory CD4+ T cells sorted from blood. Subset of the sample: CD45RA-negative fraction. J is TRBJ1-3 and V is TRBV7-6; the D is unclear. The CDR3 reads CASSDYRAVSGNTIYF. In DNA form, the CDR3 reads TGTGCCAGCAGCGATTACCGGGCCGTCTCTGGAAACACCATATATTTT.